The following is a TCR beta chain sequence with its context. What it binds is unknown. The entry originates in a study of cytomegalovirus exposure and HLA in healthy donors. Some clones are missing from TCRdb's copy, which holds only in-frame ones; the method was immunoSEQ multiplex PCR. The repertoire has fewer than 200,000 clones, roughly 85% of them found once; the top ten carry around a sixth. V lost 1 base to trimming and J lost 2 bases, with 20 bases between them. The CDR3 spans 18 residues. Germline V CDR1 and CDR2: SGHTA, FQGNSA. Study-level results: Altogether, 160 or so TCR beta chains were recorded as cytomegalovirus-associated.

Sequenced sample: PBMCs. This rearrangement joins TRBV7-2 to TRBJ2-5; unclear D gene. This receptor was taken from a man aged 18 to 29 in good health and CMV-seropositive. CDR3 bases: TGTGCCAGCAGCTTAGTCTTGGCGGCGAGAAGGAGACAAGAGACCCAGTACTTC. This codes for CASSLVLAARRRQETQYF.